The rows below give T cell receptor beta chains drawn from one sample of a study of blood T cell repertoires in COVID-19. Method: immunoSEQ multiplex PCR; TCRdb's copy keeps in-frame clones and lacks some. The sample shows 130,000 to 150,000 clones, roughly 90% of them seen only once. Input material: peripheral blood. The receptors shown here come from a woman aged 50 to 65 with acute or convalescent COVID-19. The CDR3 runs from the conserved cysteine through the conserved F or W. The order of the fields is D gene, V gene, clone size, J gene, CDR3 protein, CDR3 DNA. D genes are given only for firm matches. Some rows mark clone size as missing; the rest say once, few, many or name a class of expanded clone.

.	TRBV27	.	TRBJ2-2	CASSPAGGVEGGELFF	TGTGCCAGCAGTCCCGCAGGGGGAGTGGAGGGCGGGGAGCTGTTTTTT
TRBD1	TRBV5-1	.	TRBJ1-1	CASSNGQGATEAFF	TGCGCCAGCAGTAACGGGCAGGGGGCCACTGAAGCTTTCTTT
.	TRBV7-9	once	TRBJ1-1	CASSPGQNTEAFF	TGTGCCAGCAGCCCCGGACAGAACACTGAAGCTTTCTTT
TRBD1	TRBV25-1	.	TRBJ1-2	CASSTRDRSYGYTF	TGTGCCAGCAGTACTCGGGACAGGTCCTATGGCTACACCTTC
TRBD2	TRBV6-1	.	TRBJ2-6	CASSEVAGFGANVLTF	TGTGCCAGCAGTGAAGTAGCGGGTTTTGGGGCCAACGTCCTGACTTTC
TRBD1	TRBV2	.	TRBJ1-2	CASSLQGDNGYTF	TGTGCCAGCAGTCTACAGGGGGATAATGGCTACACCTTC
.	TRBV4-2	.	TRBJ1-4	CASSHVFRGPSEKLFF	TGTGCCAGCAGCCATGTATTCAGGGGTCCAAGTGAAAAACTGTTTTTT
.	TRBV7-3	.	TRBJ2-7	CASSIEDSYEQYF	TGTGCCAGCAGCATTGAAGACAGCTACGAGCAGTACTTC
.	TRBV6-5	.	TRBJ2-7	CASWGQGLGEQYF	TGTGCCAGCTGGGGACAGGGACTAGGCGAGCAGTACTTC
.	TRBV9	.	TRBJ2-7	CASGQSRDQIIGEQYF	TGTGCCAGTGGACAGTCCCGGGACCAGATCATAGGGGAGCAGTACTTC
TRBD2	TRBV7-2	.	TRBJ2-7	CASSLGSGGAAYEQYF	TGTGCCAGCAGCTTAGGTAGCGGGGGGGCCGCTTACGAGCAGTACTTC
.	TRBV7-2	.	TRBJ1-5	CASSLTSSGIQPQHF	TGTGCCAGCAGCTTAACTAGCTCGGGGATTCAGCCCCAGCATTTT
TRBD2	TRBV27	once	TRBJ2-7	CASSSGGWAISEQYF	TGTGCCAGCAGTTCGGGGGGGTGGGCAATAAGCGAGCAGTACTTC
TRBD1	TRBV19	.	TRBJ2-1	CASNPGTGVYNEQFF	TGTGCCAGTAATCCCGGGACAGGGGTCTACAATGAGCAGTTCTTC
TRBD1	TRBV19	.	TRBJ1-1	CASRDRGLREAFF	TGTGCCAGTAGGGACAGGGGGCTGCGGGAAGCTTTCTTT
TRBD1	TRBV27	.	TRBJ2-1	CASMDRTSYNEQFF	TGTGCCAGCATGGACAGGACGTCCTACAATGAGCAGTTCTTC
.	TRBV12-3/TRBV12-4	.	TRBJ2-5	CASSHIQETQYF	TGTGCCAGCAGTCACATACAAGAGACCCAGTACTTC
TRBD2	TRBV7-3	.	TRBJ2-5	CASSLKGLAGDLETQYF	TGTGCCAGCAGCTTAAAGGGACTAGCGGGAGATCTGGAGACCCAGTACTTC
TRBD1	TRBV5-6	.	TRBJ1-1	CASSRRGVAEAFF	TGTGCCAGCAGCCGCAGGGGGGTCGCTGAAGCTTTCTTT
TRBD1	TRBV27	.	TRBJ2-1	CAAGRQGYNEQFF	TGTGCCGCAGGACGACAGGGGTACAATGAGCAGTTCTTC
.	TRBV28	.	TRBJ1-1	CASRPTGGGTEAFF	TGTGCCAGCAGGCCGACAGGCGGTGGCACTGAAGCTTTCTTT
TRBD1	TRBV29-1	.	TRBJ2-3	CSVRQGPDTQYF	TGCAGCGTTAGACAGGGGCCAGATACGCAGTATTTT
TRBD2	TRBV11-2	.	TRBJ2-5	CASSLLAGGETQYF	TGTGCCAGCAGCCTACTAGCGGGGGGAGAGACCCAGTACTTC
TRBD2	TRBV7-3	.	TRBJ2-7	CASSLSSGRIDEQYF	TGTGCCAGCAGCTTAAGCAGCGGGAGGATAGACGAGCAGTACTTC
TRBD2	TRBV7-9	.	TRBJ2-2	CASSRTSGNTGELFF	TGTGCCAGCAGCCGGACTAGCGGGAACACCGGGGAGCTGTTTTTT
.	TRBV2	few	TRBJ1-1	CASSGPFEAFF	TGTGCCAGCAGTGGGCCGTTTGAAGCTTTCTTT